Shown below are 24 T cell receptor beta chains from a single sample sequenced in a study of blood T cell repertoires in COVID-19. Only in-frame clones appear in the TCRdb table, and some are missing; sequencing was by immunoSEQ multiplex PCR. The sample lists approximately 150,000 clones; approximately 89% were seen once. Input material: peripheral blood. All receptors derive from a human donor in a cohort sampled during active COVID-19.

The chain employs TRBV20-1 and TRBJ2-3; D remains unclear. Germline assignment: CDR1 DFQATT and CDR2 SNEGSKA (reference sequence). Trimming took off 4 bases at V and 4 bases at J, with 3 bases between the two ends. This CDR3 is 10 amino acids long. CDR3 sequence: CSANSDTQYF. CDR3 nucleotides: TGCAGTGCTAACTCAGATACGCAGTATTTT.

In the case of this clone: Mismatch with germline at one junction end may stem from a read error. The chain couples TRBV6-4 to TRBJ1-1; D gene unclear. This CDR3 comprises 13 residues. The germline gives CDR1 MRHNA, CDR2 SNTAGT. CDR3 sequence reads: CATRQDWNAEAFF. The CDR3 DNA sequence: TGTGCCACCAGGCAGGACTGGAACGCTGAAGCTTTCTTT.

This chain joins TRBV10-2 and TRBJ1-1; no definite D call. V lost 2 bases to trimming and J lost 1 base, with 11 bases between them. CDR3 length equals 15 residues. In germline, CDR1 is WSHSY, CDR2 SAAADI. Here the CDR3 reads CASSEPGAPNTEAFF. The CDR3 DNA reads TGCGCCAGCAGTGAGCCGGGTGCGCCGAACACTGAAGCTTTCTTT.

The chain carries TRBV5-1 and TRBJ1-2; 10 positions match TRBD1. The V gene end was trimmed by 4 bases and the J gene end by 7 bases; junction bases not matched to a gene: 13. This CDR3 contains 16 residues. Germline V gene lookup returns CDR1 SGHRS and CDR2 YFSETQ. The CDR3, as DNA: TGCGCCAGCAGCGAGCTAGGGACAGGGGACCTATCTGGCTACACCTTC. Residues: CASSELGTGDLSGYTF.

The chain is built from TRBV20-1 and TRBJ1-2; 9 bases align to TRBD1. CDR3 length: 11 residues. V was pared by 5 bases and J by 7 bases, with 2 bases of the junction left unmatched. Germline assignment: CDR1 DFQATT and CDR2 SNEGSKA (reference sequence). The CDR3 DNA follows: TGCAGTGCTCCGGACAGGGGTGGCTACACCTTC. As protein: CSAPDRGGYTF.

The J gene is TRBJ2-2, the V gene TRBV9; D is perhaps TRBD2 (7 bases). The ends were cut back, 0 bases at V and 4 bases at J, with 13 bases in the middle. This CDR3 contains 16 residues. In germline, CDR1 is SGDLS, CDR2 YYNGEE. The CDR3 is CASSVAGGGATGELFF. In DNA form, the CDR3 reads TGTGCCAGCAGCGTAGCTGGAGGGGGGGCCACCGGGGAGCTGTTTTTT.

This chain joins TRBV5-1 and TRBJ1-1; the D gene is possibly TRBD1 (5 bases). Germline V gene sequence: CDR1 SGHRS, CDR2 YFSETQ. The length of the CDR3 is 14 residues. Deletions cut 0 bases from V and 6 bases from J, with 12 bases between. CDR3: CASSLGQLGSEAFF. The CDR3 nucleotides read TGCGCCAGCAGCTTGGGACAGCTTGGGTCTGAAGCTTTCTTT.

The V gene is TRBV18, the J gene TRBJ1-3; 10 nucleotides match TRBD1. The CDR3 spans 16 residues. Germline V gene sequence: CDR1 KGHSH, CDR2 LQKENI. V was clipped by 1 base and J by 0 bases; unmatched bases: 0. The CDR3 DNA reads as TGTGCCAGCTCACCACGGACAGGGGGCTCTGGAAACACCATATATTTT. Protein product: CASSPRTGGSGNTIYF.

The chain couples TRBV7-3 to TRBJ2-7; 7 bases align to TRBD1. With 2 bases clipped from V and 4 bases from J, the junction kept 8 bases outside the gene matches. The germline V gene encodes CDR1 SGHTA and CDR2 FQGTGA. CDR3 length: 15 amino acids. The CDR3: CASSLGQGVGYEQYF. The CDR3, as DNA: TGTGCCAGCAGCTTAGGGCAGGGGGTGGGGTACGAGCAGTACTTC. Using reference TRBV7-3 and TRBJ2-7 for the parts outside the CDR3, the full variable domain is GAGVSQTPSNKVTEKGKYVELRCDPISGHTALYWYRQSLGQGPEFLIYFQGTGAADDSGLPNDRFFAVRPEGSVSTLKIQRTERGDSAVYLCASSLGQGVGYEQYFGPGTRLTVT.

V gene TRBV12-2 combines with J gene TRBJ2-1; the D call in the table, TRBD2, was not verified against the DNA. TRBV12-2 is a pseudogene segment. This CDR3 is built from 17 residues. CDR3 DNA sequence: TGTGCAAGTCGCGCCGCCAGACTAGCGGGGTTATACAATGAGCAGTTCTTC. Protein product: CASRAARLAGLYNEQFF.

The chain carries TRBV30 and TRBJ2-5; 12 bases are shared with TRBD2. This CDR3 is built from 14 residues. CDR1 is GTSNPN, CDR2 SVGIG, per germline (reference sequence). V shed 7 bases, J shed 2 bases, and the junction held 5 bases outside the gene matches. The CDR3 region is CASAGLAGQETQYF. In DNA, the CDR3 is TGTGCCTCCGCCGGACTAGCGGGGCAAGAGACCCAGTACTTC.

This clone was detected only a few times. The chain uses TRBV25-1 and TRBJ1-2; D is undetermined. From germline, CDR1 is MGHDK and CDR2 SYGVNS. This CDR3 has 14 residues. Deletions cut 3 bases from V and 6 bases from J, with 14 bases between. The CDR3 reads CASSDKPGIDGYTF. In DNA, the CDR3 is TGTGCCAGCAGTGATAAGCCCGGGATAGATGGCTACACCTTC.

This clone appeared once. The genes are TRBV2 and TRBJ1-6; 7 bases line up with TRBD1. The V and J ends lost 3 bases and 4 bases, in that order; junction bases with no gene match: 3. The V gene's germline CDR1 is SNHLY and CDR2 FYNNEI. The length of the CDR3 is 15 residues. CDR3 bases: TGTGCCAGCAGTGATGGACAGGAGTATAATTCACCCCTCCACTTT. It yields the protein CASSDGQEYNSPLHF.

The chain recombines TRBV5-1 with TRBJ2-7; 9 bases align to TRBD1. CDR1 and CDR2 from the germline V gene are SGHRS and YFSETQ. V lost 3 bases and J lost 3; bases outside the gene matches: 4. The CDR3 is 14 residues long. The CDR3: CASSSRDRVYEQYF. For the CDR3, the DNA is TGCGCCAGCAGCTCCCGGGACAGGGTCTACGAGCAGTACTTC.

Remarks on this clone: Germline is not matched at one junction end, which may reflect a read error. This chain uses TRBV5-1 with TRBJ1-3; a weak D match, TRBD1 (6 bases). Germline V lookup: CDR1 SGHRS, CDR2 YFSETQ. The CDR3 loop spans 11 amino acids. CDR3: CASSDTGFLHF. DNA of the CDR3: TGCGCCAGCAGCGATACAGGGTTCTTACATTTT.

This chain connects TRBV28 to TRBJ1-2; D is unclear. The length of the CDR3 is 14 residues. The germline gives CDR1 MDHEN, CDR2 SYDVKM. The V gene lost 2 bases and the J gene lost 4 bases, with 11 bases spanning the gap. CDR3 coding DNA: TGTGCCAGCAGTTTACGGGAGTGGACCTATGGCTACACCTTC. Residues: CASSLREWTYGYTF.

Concerning this clone: This specimen includes other DNA sequences encoding the same CDR3. The V and J genes are TRBV6-5 and TRBJ2-7, with 10 bases matching TRBD1. Germline loops: CDR1 MNHEY, CDR2 SVGAGI. The V segment lost 2 bases and the J segment 0 bases; nucleotides outside the gene matches: 1. The CDR3 is 15 residues long. The CDR3 nucleotides read TGTGCCAGCAGTTACGGACAGGGGGGCTCCTACGAGCAGTACTTC. Its translation is CASSYGQGGSYEQYF.

This chain uses TRBV19 with TRBJ2-5; D unresolved. The CDR3 runs to 12 residues. Germline lookup yields CDR1 LNHDA and CDR2 SQIVND (reference sequence). V was trimmed by 4 bases and J by 2 bases, leaving 5 bases between them. The CDR3 DNA follows: TGTGCCAGTAGTAGGGCGCAAGAGACCCAGTACTTC. Its translation is CASSRAQETQYF.

This chain links TRBV5-1 with TRBJ1-2; the D gene is possibly TRBD1 (5 bases). There are 15 residues in the CDR3. Trimming shortened V by 2 bases and J by 4 bases, and 15 bases separated the two germline ends. From germline, CDR1 is SGHRS and CDR2 YFSETQ. Here the CDR3 reads CASSFENPGAYGYTF. DNA of the CDR3: TGCGCCAGCAGCTTTGAGAACCCTGGGGCCTATGGCTACACCTTC.

In its sample, this clone is medium-sized (0.01 to 0.1%). The CDR3 sequence is CAITGGQGPRGQYF. The CDR3 DNA is TGTGCCATCACGGGGGGACAGGGACCTCGGGGTCAGTACTTC. The genes are TRBV6-5 and TRBJ2-7, with 9 bases matching TRBD1. The CDR3 has 14 amino acids. Germline V gene data show CDR1 as MNHEY and CDR2 as SVGAGI. V lost 10 bases and J lost 10; bases outside the gene matches: 17.

This chain's CDR3 is CASSSGQTSLAFF. In nucleotides, the CDR3 is TGTGCCAGCAGCTCGGGACAGACCTCCCTGGCTTTCTTT. The chain employs TRBV11-3 and TRBJ1-1; 7 bases line up with TRBD1. The V gene's germline CDR1 is SGHNT and CDR2 YENEEA. After removal of 4 bases from V and 11 bases from J, the junction contained 10 bases not matched to a gene. The CDR3 length is 13 residues.

The chain links TRBV5-1 to TRBJ2-4, with a tentative D call TRBD2 (6 bases). CDR1 and CDR2 (germline): SGHRS, YFSETQ. CDR3 length: 15 residues. Trimming shortened V by 4 bases and J by 2 bases, and 13 bases separated the two germline ends. The CDR3 coding sequence is TGCGCCAGCAGCGCCACAACTAGCTCCAAAAACATTCAGTACTTC. It is translated as CASSATTSSKNIQYF.

The genes are TRBV7-8 and TRBJ1-2, with D perhaps matching TRBD1 (6 bases). Per the germline V gene, CDR1 is SGHVS and CDR2 is FQNEAQ. There are 15 residues in the CDR3. V was pared by 5 bases and J by 6 bases, with 19 bases between. The CDR3 region is CASSRGGASGDGYTF. Written as DNA, the CDR3 is TGTGCCAGCAGCCGGGGGGGGGCCTCAGGCGATGGCTACACCTTC.

This clone was seen a few times. This chain uses TRBV7-3 with TRBJ1-2; the D gene is possibly TRBD1 (5 bases). The V end was cut by 4 bases, the J end by 5 bases, with 8 bases between. This CDR3 has 12 residues. Germline assignment: CDR1 SGHTA and CDR2 FQGTGA. The CDR3 protein is CASSSRVYGYTF. The CDR3 nucleotides are TGTGCCAGCAGCTCCAGGGTGTATGGCTACACCTTC.